This entry describes one T cell receptor (beta chain). TCRdb's table, derived via immunoSEQ multiplex PCR, lists solely in-frame clones and lacks some. The sample contains about 170,000 clones, 82% of which appear only once. These data are taken from a study of blood T cell repertoires in COVID-19. Study-level background: In each case, the material was cDNA or gDNA derived from T cells, B-cell-depleted T cells, or PBMCs.

Germline CDR1 reads SGHNT; CDR2 reads YYREEE (reference sequence). The V end lost 0 bases, the J end lost 3 bases, and 12 bases lay between the germline ends. This CDR3 is 15 amino acids long. The receptor comes from a woman of 80 years or more with acute or convalescent COVID-19. The chain is built from TRBV5-4 and TRBJ1-1; D may be TRBD1 (5 bases). Sequencing was carried out using peripheral blood. The CDR3 nucleotides are TGTGCCAGCAGCTTGGCAAAGGGGAGGGACACTGAAGCTTTCTTT. Its protein is CASSLAKGRDTEAFF.